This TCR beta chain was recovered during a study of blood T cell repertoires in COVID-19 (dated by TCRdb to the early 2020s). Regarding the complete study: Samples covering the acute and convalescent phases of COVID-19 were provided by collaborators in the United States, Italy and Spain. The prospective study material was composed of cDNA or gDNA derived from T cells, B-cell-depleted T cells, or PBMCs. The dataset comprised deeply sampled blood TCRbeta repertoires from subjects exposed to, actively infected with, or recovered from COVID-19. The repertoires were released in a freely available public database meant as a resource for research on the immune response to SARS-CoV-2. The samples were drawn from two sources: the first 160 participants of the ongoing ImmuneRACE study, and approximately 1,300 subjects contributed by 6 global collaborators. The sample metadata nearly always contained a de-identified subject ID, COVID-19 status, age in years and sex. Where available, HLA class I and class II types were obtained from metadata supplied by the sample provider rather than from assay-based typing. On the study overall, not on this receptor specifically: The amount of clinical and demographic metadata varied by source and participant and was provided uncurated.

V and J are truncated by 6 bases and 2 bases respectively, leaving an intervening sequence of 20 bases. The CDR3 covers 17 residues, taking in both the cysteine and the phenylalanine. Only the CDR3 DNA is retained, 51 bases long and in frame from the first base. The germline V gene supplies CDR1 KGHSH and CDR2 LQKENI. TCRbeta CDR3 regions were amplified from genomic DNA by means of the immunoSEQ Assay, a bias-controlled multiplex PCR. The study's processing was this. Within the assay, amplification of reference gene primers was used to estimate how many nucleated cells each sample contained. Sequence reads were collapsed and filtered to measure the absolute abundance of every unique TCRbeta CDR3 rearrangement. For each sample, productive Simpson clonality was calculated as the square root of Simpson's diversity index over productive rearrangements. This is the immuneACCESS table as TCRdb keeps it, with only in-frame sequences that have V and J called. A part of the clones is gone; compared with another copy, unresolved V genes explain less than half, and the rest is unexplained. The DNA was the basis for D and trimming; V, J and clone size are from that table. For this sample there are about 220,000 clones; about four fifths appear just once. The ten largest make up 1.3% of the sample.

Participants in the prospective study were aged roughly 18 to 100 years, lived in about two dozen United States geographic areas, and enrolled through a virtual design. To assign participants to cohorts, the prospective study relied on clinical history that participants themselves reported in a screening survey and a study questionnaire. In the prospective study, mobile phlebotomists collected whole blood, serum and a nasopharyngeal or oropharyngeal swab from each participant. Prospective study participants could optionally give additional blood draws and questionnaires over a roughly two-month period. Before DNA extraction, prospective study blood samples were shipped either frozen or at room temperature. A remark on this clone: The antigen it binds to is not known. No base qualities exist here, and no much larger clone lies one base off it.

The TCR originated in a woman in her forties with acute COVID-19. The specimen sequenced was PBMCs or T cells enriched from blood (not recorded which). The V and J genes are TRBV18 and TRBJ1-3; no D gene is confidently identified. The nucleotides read TGTGCCAGCTCGAAACTTGGGAGTAGGGTGCCTGGAAACACCATATATTTT. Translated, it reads CASSKLGSRVPGNTIYF.